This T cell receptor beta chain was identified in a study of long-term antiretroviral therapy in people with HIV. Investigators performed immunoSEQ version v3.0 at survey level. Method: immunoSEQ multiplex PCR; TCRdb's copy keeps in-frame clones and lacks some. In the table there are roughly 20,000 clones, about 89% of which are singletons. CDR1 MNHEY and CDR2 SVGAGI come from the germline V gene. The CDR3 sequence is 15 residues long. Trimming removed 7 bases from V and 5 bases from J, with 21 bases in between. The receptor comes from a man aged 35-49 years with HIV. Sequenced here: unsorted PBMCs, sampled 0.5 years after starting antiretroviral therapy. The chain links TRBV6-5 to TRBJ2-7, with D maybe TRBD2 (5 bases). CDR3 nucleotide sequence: TGTGCCAGCAACAAAGGGAGCCAGTTCATCCACGAGCAGTACTTC. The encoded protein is CASNKGSQFIHEQYF.